Listed here is a single TCR beta chain. These data belong to a study of CD8 T cells in Susac syndrome. RNA was extracted with the RNeasy kit, and a quantity of roughly 0.5 to 1 ug was reverse transcribed using random hexamers. TCRdb re-called the immunoSEQ multiplex PCR reads through MiXCR, storing one row per CDR3 protein. The sample records about 150,000 distinct CDR3 sequences, 90% to 95% being singletons. Germline CDR1 reads SGHTA; CDR2 reads FQGNSA. CDR3 length: 15 residues. Trimming cost V 5 bases and J 2 bases; bases outside gene matches: 2. The chain combines TRBV7-2 with TRBJ2-6; 8 nucleotides line up with TRBD1. The sample comprised CD8+ T cells from PBMCs. The receptor was isolated from a human donor with multiple sclerosis. CDR3 DNA: TGTGCCAGCAGCAAGACAGGGGCTGGGGCCAACGTCCTGACTTTC. The encoded protein is CASSKTGAGANVLTF.